These T cell receptor beta chains were read from a single sample in a study of blood T cell repertoires in COVID-19. Here immunoSEQ multiplex PCR was the method, and the copy in TCRdb shows in-frame clones only, minus some. The sample lists a few hundred thousand clones, approximately 84% occurring once. The source material was peripheral blood. These receptors originate from a man over 45 who had recovered from COVID-19. CDR3s include the opening cysteine and the closing phenylalanine or tryptophan. Fields, in order: J gene, D gene, clone size, V gene, CDR3 DNA, CDR3 protein. The D gene is left open where the match is weak. Clone size is shown for a subset of rows, as once, few, many or a class of expanded clone.

j_gene: TRBJ2-1
d_gene: TRBD1
abundance: -
v_gene: TRBV19
CDR3nt: TGTGCCAGTAGTACGTACAGGGGCCTCACCTACAATGAGCAGTTCTTC
CDR3aa: CASSTYRGLTYNEQFF

j_gene: TRBJ2-5
d_gene: -
abundance: -
v_gene: TRBV27
CDR3nt: TGTGCCAGCAGTTCCTTTGGAGGGCGGGCCCAGTACTTC
CDR3aa: CASSSFGGRAQYF

j_gene: TRBJ2-7
d_gene: -
abundance: -
v_gene: TRBV7-8
CDR3nt: TGTGCCAGCAGCTTAGGGCAGGGCCCCTCCTACGAGCAGTACTTC
CDR3aa: CASSLGQGPSYEQYF

j_gene: TRBJ1-4
d_gene: -
abundance: once
v_gene: TRBV30
CDR3nt: TGTGCCTGGAGTCTTGAGAGCGCAACTAATGAAAAACTGTTTTTT
CDR3aa: CAWSLESATNEKLFF

j_gene: TRBJ2-7
d_gene: TRBD2
abundance: -
v_gene: TRBV27
CDR3nt: TGTGCCAGCAACTTCCTAGCGGGAGGTCGCTTAGAGCAGCAGTACTTC
CDR3aa: CASNFLAGGRLEQQYF

j_gene: TRBJ1-1
d_gene: -
abundance: -
v_gene: TRBV18
CDR3nt: TGTGCCAGCTCACCACCAGGGGTGAACACTGAAGCTTTCTTT
CDR3aa: CASSPPGVNTEAFF

j_gene: TRBJ2-7
d_gene: -
abundance: -
v_gene: TRBV11-2
CDR3nt: TGTGCCAGCAGCTTAGTAGGCCGGGGATACTCCTACGAGCAGTACTTC
CDR3aa: CASSLVGRGYSYEQYF

j_gene: TRBJ2-1
d_gene: -
abundance: -
v_gene: TRBV7-9
CDR3nt: TGTGCCAGCAGCTTATCCGGGAGCCACAATGAGCAGTTCTTC
CDR3aa: CASSLSGSHNEQFF

j_gene: TRBJ1-5
d_gene: TRBD1
abundance: -
v_gene: TRBV6-5
CDR3nt: TGTGCCAGCAGCGCTGGGACAGGGCGTGTCCAGCCCCAGCATTTT
CDR3aa: CASSAGTGRVQPQHF

j_gene: TRBJ2-1
d_gene: TRBD2
abundance: few
v_gene: TRBV28
CDR3nt: TGTGCCAGCAGTTCAAGCCTAGGACTAGCGGCAGTAGTAGTATACAATGAGCAGTTCTTC
CDR3aa: CASSSSLGLAAVVVYNEQFF

j_gene: TRBJ2-7
d_gene: TRBD1
abundance: -
v_gene: TRBV28
CDR3nt: TGTGCCAGCAGTTCCCCACGGACAGGGGGCTCCTACGAGCAGTACTTC
CDR3aa: CASSSPRTGGSYEQYF

j_gene: TRBJ1-3
d_gene: TRBD1
abundance: -
v_gene: TRBV28
CDR3nt: TGTGCCAGCACCAAACAGGGGAAGGGAAACACCATATATTTT
CDR3aa: CASTKQGKGNTIYF

j_gene: TRBJ1-2
d_gene: -
abundance: once
v_gene: TRBV28
CDR3nt: TGTGCCAGCAGTTCTCTTTCCCGGGGCTACACCTTC
CDR3aa: CASSSLSRGYTF

j_gene: TRBJ2-1
d_gene: -
abundance: -
v_gene: TRBV30
CDR3nt: TGTGCCTGGATGGCGGGAAGATACAATGAGCAGTTCTTC
CDR3aa: CAWMAGRYNEQFF

j_gene: TRBJ2-7
d_gene: TRBD1
abundance: -
v_gene: TRBV7-2
CDR3nt: TGTGCCAGCAGCTCACCCGGGACAGGGGGCGGCGAGCAGTACTTC
CDR3aa: CASSSPGTGGGEQYF

j_gene: TRBJ2-1
d_gene: -
abundance: -
v_gene: TRBV21-1
CDR3nt: TGTGCCAGCCTCTTTCGGACAGGGGGGTTTCGGAATGAGCAGTTCTTC
CDR3aa: CASLFRTGGFRNEQFF

j_gene: TRBJ2-1
d_gene: TRBD1
abundance: -
v_gene: TRBV4-2
CDR3nt: TGTGCCAGCAGCCAACATACGACAGGGGGCTACAATGAGCAGTTCTTC
CDR3aa: CASSQHTTGGYNEQFF

j_gene: TRBJ1-4
d_gene: -
abundance: -
v_gene: TRBV6-1
CDR3nt: TGTGCCAGCAGTGGGTTTCGACAGCTCACTAATGAAAAACTGTTTTTT
CDR3aa: CASSGFRQLTNEKLFF

j_gene: TRBJ2-1
d_gene: -
abundance: -
v_gene: TRBV29-1
CDR3nt: TGCAGCGTTGACGGAGCCCCCTCCTACAATGAGCAGTTCTTC
CDR3aa: CSVDGAPSYNEQFF

j_gene: TRBJ2-3
d_gene: TRBD2
abundance: -
v_gene: TRBV4-1
CDR3nt: TGCGCCAGCAGCAACCGAGGACCCTCGCGGGGGAGCACAGATACGCAGTATTTT
CDR3aa: CASSNRGPSRGSTDTQYF

j_gene: TRBJ1-1
d_gene: TRBD1
abundance: -
v_gene: TRBV29-1
CDR3nt: TGCAGCGCGCAAACAGGGGGAACAACTGAAGCTTTCTTT
CDR3aa: CSAQTGGTTEAFF

j_gene: TRBJ1-1
d_gene: TRBD1
abundance: -
v_gene: TRBV12-3/TRBV12-4
CDR3nt: TGTGCCAGCAGCCGTGGACAGGCTGAAGCTTTCTTT
CDR3aa: CASSRGQAEAFF

j_gene: TRBJ1-2
d_gene: TRBD1
abundance: -
v_gene: TRBV27
CDR3nt: TGTGCCAGCAGTTTGGGACAGCAATTGGGTTATGGCTACACCTTC
CDR3aa: CASSLGQQLGYGYTF

j_gene: TRBJ2-7
d_gene: TRBD2
abundance: -
v_gene: TRBV6-2/TRBV6-3
CDR3nt: TGTGCCAGCAGTTACGGGCTAGCGGGAATAAACGAGCAGTACTTC
CDR3aa: CASSYGLAGINEQYF

j_gene: TRBJ2-7
d_gene: -
abundance: -
v_gene: TRBV28
CDR3nt: TGTGCCAGCAGTTGGACATCCTACGAGCAGTACTTC
CDR3aa: CASSWTSYEQYF

j_gene: TRBJ2-7
d_gene: TRBD2
abundance: -
v_gene: TRBV6-5
CDR3nt: TGTGCCAGCAGTTACTCCTTCACTAGCGGGAAAGACGAGCAGTACTTC
CDR3aa: CASSYSFTSGKDEQYF

j_gene: TRBJ2-7
d_gene: TRBD1
abundance: -
v_gene: TRBV11-2
CDR3nt: TGTGCCAGCAGCTTTCGTGGACAGGTCACCTACGAGCAGTACTTC
CDR3aa: CASSFRGQVTYEQYF

j_gene: TRBJ2-3
d_gene: -
abundance: -
v_gene: TRBV5-1
CDR3nt: TGCGCCAGCAGCCCGGGACTGCCCACAGATACGCAGTATTTT
CDR3aa: CASSPGLPTDTQYF

j_gene: TRBJ2-7
d_gene: TRBD2
abundance: few
v_gene: TRBV6-5
CDR3nt: TGTGCCAGCAGTTATTTAGCGGGAGGGGGTTACGAGCAGTACTTC
CDR3aa: CASSYLAGGGYEQYF

j_gene: TRBJ2-5
d_gene: -
abundance: -
v_gene: TRBV3-1/TRBV3-2
CDR3nt: TGTGCCAGCAGCCAAGTCGGAGGGCAGACAATAGACTTC
CDR3aa: CASSQVGGQTIDF

j_gene: TRBJ2-5
d_gene: TRBD1
abundance: -
v_gene: TRBV5-1
CDR3nt: TGCGCCAGCAGCTTGCCGGGACAGGGGGCTATGGGAGAGACCCAGTACTTC
CDR3aa: CASSLPGQGAMGETQYF

j_gene: TRBJ1-2
d_gene: -
abundance: few
v_gene: TRBV2
CDR3nt: TGTGCCAGCAGTGAAATGGAGGGACCCTATGGCTACACCTTC
CDR3aa: CASSEMEGPYGYTF

j_gene: TRBJ2-7
d_gene: TRBD2
abundance: -
v_gene: TRBV28
CDR3nt: TGTGCCAGCAGTTTATTTGCTGGGGAGGGTCGAGAGTACTTC
CDR3aa: CASSLFAGEGREYF

j_gene: TRBJ1-5
d_gene: -
abundance: few
v_gene: TRBV30
CDR3nt: TGTGCCTGCGCCAGGGGTAATCAGCCCCAGCATTTT
CDR3aa: CACARGNQPQHF

j_gene: TRBJ2-1
d_gene: -
abundance: -
v_gene: TRBV5-6
CDR3nt: TGTGCCAGCAGCTTGTATTCGGGGGAGAATGAGCAGTTCTTC
CDR3aa: CASSLYSGENEQFF

j_gene: TRBJ1-2
d_gene: TRBD1
abundance: -
v_gene: TRBV29-1
CDR3nt: TGCAGCGTCGACAGGGGGCGTCCCTATGGCTACACCTTC
CDR3aa: CSVDRGRPYGYTF

j_gene: TRBJ1-2
d_gene: TRBD1
abundance: -
v_gene: TRBV6-1
CDR3nt: TGTGCCAGCAGTGTCAGGGCAGGGGGCTATAACTATGGCTACACCTTC
CDR3aa: CASSVRAGGYNYGYTF